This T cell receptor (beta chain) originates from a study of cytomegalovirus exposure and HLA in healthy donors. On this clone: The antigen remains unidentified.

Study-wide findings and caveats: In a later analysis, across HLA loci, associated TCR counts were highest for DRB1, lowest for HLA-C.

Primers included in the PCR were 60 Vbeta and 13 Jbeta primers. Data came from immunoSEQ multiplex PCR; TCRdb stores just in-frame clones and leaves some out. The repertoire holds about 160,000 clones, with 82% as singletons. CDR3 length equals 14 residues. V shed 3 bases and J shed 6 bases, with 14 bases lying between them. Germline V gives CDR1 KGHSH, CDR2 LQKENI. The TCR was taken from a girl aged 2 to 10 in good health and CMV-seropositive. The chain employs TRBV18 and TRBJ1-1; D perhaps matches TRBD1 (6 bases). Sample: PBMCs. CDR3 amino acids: CASSPREGESEAFF. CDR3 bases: TGTGCCAGCTCACCTCGGGAGGGGGAGTCTGAAGCTTTCTTT.